This T cell receptor (beta chain) was sequenced for a study of shared clonotypes between healthy human individuals. General observations from the study: Sample collection involved blood only; tissue repertoires are likely different.

The protocol was immunoSEQ multiplex PCR, while the TCRdb copy is restricted to in-frame clones and leaves out a portion. The sample includes about 700,000 clones, roughly nine tenths of them seen just once. Naivety among CD8 cells was defined by CD45RO negativity and positive CCR7 selection, thereby excluding terminally differentiated effector memory CD45RA+ cells. The CDR3 spans 14 residues. CDR1 SGHTA and CDR2 FQGNSA come from the germline V gene. Trimming removed 1 base at V and 4 bases at J, with 9 bases between. Turning to this clone: Its target is unknown.

J is TRBJ2-3 and V is TRBV7-2, with a possible D match to TRBD2 (6 bases). The origin of this receptor is a man aged 30 to 39 in good health. Material for sequencing was naive CD8+ T cells sorted from blood. The CDR3 here is CASSLEAGADTQYF. Written as DNA, the CDR3 is TGTGCCAGCAGCTTAGAAGCGGGCGCAGATACGCAGTATTTT.